This TCR beta chain was documented in a study of neurological immune-mediated disorders. General study findings and limits: The study found the most TCR clonal expansion in HTLV-1-associated myelopathy and the least in multiple sclerosis, below healthy controls.

Synthesis of cDNA used 5'RACE (with 10-nucleotide random UMIs). Sequencing runs each yielded over 180 million TCR-beta sequences from 15-18 subjects. TCRdb re-called the 5' RACE reads through MiXCR, storing one row per CDR3 protein. This sample has about 74,000 distinct CDR3 sequences, with around 5.2% found just once. This CDR3 spans 15 amino acids. Germline loops: CDR1 SGHRS, CDR2 YFSETQ. Losses at the gene ends were 4 bases for V and 4 bases for J; bases not matched to a gene: 11. This clonotype was observed a few times. Antigen specificity is unknown. The unsorted libraries originated from 2 million PBMCs that had been stored at -80 C.

The TCR was taken from a man younger than 30 with multiple sclerosis. The chain combines TRBV5-1 with TRBJ2-7, with 7 bases fitting TRBD1. Sequencing was carried out using PBMCs. CDR3 sequence reads: CASSTWGTATYEQYF. Here the CDR3 DNA reads TGCGCCAGCAGCACTTGGGGGACAGCCACTTACGAGCAGTACTTC.